A single sample gave rise to the 27 T cell receptor beta chains below, sequenced in a study of preoperative IRX-2 immunotherapy in early breast cancer (dated by TCRdb to about 2019). Receptor libraries were prepared by the immunoSEQ multiplex PCR assay. Not all clones reach the TCRdb copy of this immuneACCESS table, which keeps in-frame sequences only. Checked studies attribute under half of the gap to unresolved V genes and leave the rest unexplained. The sample table holds 35,000 to 40,000 clones, of which roughly 80% were seen once. Approximately 1.5% of the sample comes from the top ten. This sample's treatment or condition label indicates: preoperative locoregional IRX-2 cytokine immunotherapy. The specimen was lymph node tissue, collected after IRX-2 immunotherapy. These receptor sequences come from a human donor with breast cancer.

CDR3 protein: CASSQDRQHGYTF. The DNA for the CDR3 is TGTGCCAGCAGCCAAGACAGGCAGCATGGCTACACCTTC. This chain links TRBV7-8 with TRBJ1-2; D may be TRBD1 (6 bases). V dropped 5 bases and J dropped 6 bases, with 13 bases sitting between them. The CDR3 consists of 13 residues. The V gene's germline CDR1 is SGHVS and CDR2 FQNEAQ.

This chain links TRBV19 with TRBJ2-1, with D hard to call. The germline gives CDR1 LNHDA, CDR2 SQIVND (reference sequence). With 8 bases removed from V and 3 bases from J, the gap between germline ends came to 17 bases. This CDR3 spans 15 amino acids. Here the CDR3 reads CASAYNHINYNEQFF. CDR3 DNA: TGTGCCAGTGCCTACAACCACATCAACTACAATGAGCAGTTCTTC.

The chain is built from TRBV28 and TRBJ1-2, with D maybe TRBD1 (6 bases). Germline V gene lookup returns CDR1 MDHEN and CDR2 SYDVKM. The CDR3 totals 16 residues. With 1 base removed from V and 2 bases from J, the gap between germline ends came to 14 bases. DNA of the CDR3: TGTGCCAGCAGTTTATCAGTGTCAGGACAGAACTATGGCTACACCTTC. Translating it yields CASSLSVSGQNYGYTF.

The chain has TRBV6-8 and TRBJ1-2; D may be TRBD1 (6 bases). This CDR3 is built from 15 residues. The ends were cut back, 7 bases at V and 4 bases at J, with 19 bases in the middle. Germline values: CDR1 MNHGY, CDR2 SAAAGT. The CDR3 nucleotides read TGTGCCAGCAAGCCCGTTACGGGGGGGGCCTATGGCTACACCTTC. Translation gives CASKPVTGGAYGYTF.

This clone was detected once. The chain employs TRBV23-1 and TRBJ1-5; TRBD1 aligns across 7 bases. TRBV23-1 is labeled an ORF, and its function is uncertain. Trimming took 6 bases from V and 9 from J; bases not matched to a gene: 17. This CDR3 is 16 amino acids long. As DNA, the CDR3 is TGCGCCAGCAGCCATGATAGTCGGGACAGCCGAAGGCCCCAGCATTTT. Translated, it gives CASSHDSRDSRRPQHF.

This clone has more than one count but fewer than ten. The chain recombines TRBV6-8 with TRBJ2-2; perhaps TRBD1 as D (5 bases). The CDR3 is 14 residues long. Germline V gives CDR1 MNHGY, CDR2 SAAAGT. Trimming stripped 4 bases from V and 9 bases from J, with 15 bases between. CDR3 in amino acids: CASSSDKKIRELFF. CDR3 in DNA: TGTGCCAGCAGTTCGGACAAGAAGATAAGGGAGCTGTTTTTT.

The V and J genes are TRBV1 and TRBJ1-5; the table names TRBD1, a call not compared with the DNA. TRBV1 is termed a pseudogene. The CDR3 has 14 amino acids. Here the CDR3 DNA reads TGCGCCAGCAGCCGAGACCATAGCAATCAGCCCCAGCATTTT. Its protein is CASSRDHSNQPQHF.

The rearrangement links TRBV6-4 to TRBJ1-4, with D perhaps TRBD1 (6 bases). Per germline, CDR1 MRHNA and CDR2 SNTAGT. The length of the CDR3 is 16 residues. Trimming cost V 10 bases and J 8 bases, with 26 bases left between them. The CDR3, as DNA: TGTGCCATCCGCATTATACCGACAGGTCTTCAAGAAAAACTGTTTTTT. Translating it yields CAIRIIPTGLQEKLFF.

The chain uses TRBV6-8 and TRBJ1-5, with D unclear. The CDR3 is made up of 14 amino acids. The germline CDR1 and CDR2 sequences are MNHGY and SAAAGT. Between the trimmed V and J ends, which lost 9 bases and 4 bases, there was a span of 16 bases. CDR3 residues: CASSPSRLNQPQHF. CDR3 nucleotide sequence: TGTGCCAGTAGTCCCAGTCGGTTAAATCAGCCCCAGCATTTT.

CDR3 loop: CASSALAGFNEQFF. As DNA, the CDR3 is TGTGCCAGCAGCGCGCTAGCGGGGTTTAATGAGCAGTTCTTC. This rearrangement joins TRBV9 to TRBJ2-1; 9 bases match TRBD2. Germline V gene lookup returns CDR1 SGDLS and CDR2 YYNGEE. The CDR3 has 14 amino acids. V lost 3 bases to trimming and J lost 7 bases; unmatched junction nucleotides: 5. Looking up the rest from reference TRBV9 and TRBJ2-1 gives the full variable domain: DSGVTQTPKHLITATGQRVTLRCSPRSGDLSVYWYQQSLDQGLQFLIQYYNGEERAKGNILERFSAQQFPDLHSELNLSSLELGDSALYFCASSALAGFNEQFFGPGTRLTVL.

This clone showed up just once. The V call is TRBV19, the J call TRBJ1-2; 7 bases are a match to TRBD1. The ends lost 6 bases at V and 3 bases at J; junction bases unmatched: 7. This CDR3 is built from 14 residues. Germline-derived CDR1 and CDR2 are LNHDA and SQIVND (reference sequence). Here the CDR3 reads CASRREGADYGYTF. CDR3 sequence (DNA): TGTGCCAGTAGAAGAGAGGGGGCCGACTATGGCTACACCTTC.

This clone was counted only a few times. The CDR3 is CASRSPGTGWNSPLHF. In nucleotides, the CDR3 is TGTGCCAGCAGAAGTCCCGGGACAGGTTGGAATTCACCCCTCCACTTT. The V gene is TRBV6-8, the J gene TRBJ1-6; the match to TRBD1 covers 8 bases. Germline-derived CDR1 and CDR2 are MNHGY and SAAAGT. This CDR3 is 16 amino acids long. Trimming cost V 6 bases and J 7 bases; bases outside gene matches: 11.

This chain joins TRBV10-3 and TRBJ1-2; D is unclear. From germline, CDR1 is ENHRY and CDR2 SYGVKD. The CDR3 loop spans 14 amino acids. Trimming left V 0 bases short and J 8 bases short, with 13 bases between. CDR3 residues: CAISESISSGGYTF. DNA for the CDR3: TGTGCCATCAGTGAGTCGATTAGCTCAGGAGGCTACACCTTC.

Only a few counts were recorded for this clone. The rearrangement links TRBV11-3 to TRBJ2-4; 8 bases are shared with TRBD1. V was clipped by 5 bases and J by 3 bases; unmatched bases: 6. This CDR3 is 15 amino acids long. Germline V lookup: CDR1 SGHNT, CDR2 YENEEA. In DNA form, the CDR3 reads TGTGCCAGCAGCGCGCCAGACAGGGGCAAAAACATTCAGTACTTC. It is translated as CASSAPDRGKNIQYF.

This chain connects TRBV7-7 to TRBJ2-7; D is perhaps TRBD2 (8 bases). The CDR3 extends over 17 amino acids. Germline V lookup: CDR1 SSHAT, CDR2 FNYEAQ (reference sequence). V dropped 1 base and J dropped 4 bases, with 20 bases sitting between them. The CDR3 spells CASSLGPLAGGQYEQYF. The CDR3 nucleotides read TGTGCCAGCAGCTTAGGACCCCTGGCGGGGGGACAGTACGAGCAGTACTTC.

V usage is TRBV11-3 and J usage is TRBJ2-3; D might be TRBD2 (5 bases). The germline CDR1 and CDR2 sequences are SGHNT and YENEEA. The CDR3 contains 18 residues. Between the trimmed V and J ends, which lost 3 bases and 1 base, there was a span of 20 bases. The CDR3 bases are TGTGCCAGCAGCTTGTTCATTACCGGGAAAAGGGGCACAGATACGCAGTATTTT. This translates into CASSLFITGKRGTDTQYF.

The sample holds a few counts of this clone. The V call is TRBV19, the J call TRBJ1-4; TRBD1 agrees at 9 bases. CDR3 length: 16 residues. V shed 2 bases, J shed 2 bases, and the junction held 3 bases outside the gene matches. CDR1 is LNHDA and CDR2 is SQIVND in the germline V gene (reference sequence). The CDR3 sequence is CASSINRGLTNEKLFF. The CDR3 region has the DNA TGTGCCAGTAGTATAAACAGGGGGCTCACTAATGAAAAACTGTTTTTT.

This chain connects TRBV6-8 to TRBJ2-2, with 8 bases aligning to TRBD1. This CDR3 spans 14 amino acids. Trimming took 6 bases from V and 10 from J; bases not matched to a gene: 10. Germline CDR1 and CDR2: MNHGY and SAAAGT. CDR3 amino acids: CASRRGLRGQELFF. CDR3 nucleotide sequence: TGTGCCAGCAGAAGGGGCCTCAGGGGGCAGGAGCTGTTTTTT.

This chain links TRBV28 with TRBJ1-1; 7 bases line up with TRBD1. Trimming at V came to 11 bases and at J to 3 bases, leaving 15 bases not matched to a gene. Germline V gene data show CDR1 as MDHEN and CDR2 as SYDVKM. This CDR3 spans 15 amino acids. This CDR3 is CAGQSTGLKDTEAFF. The CDR3 coding sequence is TGTGCCGGCCAATCGACAGGGTTAAAGGACACTGAAGCTTTCTTT.

The chain recombines TRBV6-8 with TRBJ2-7; D tentatively fits TRBD1 or TRBD2 (5 bases each). V was shortened by 7 bases and J by 4 bases, with 20 bases between the two germline ends. The CDR3 has 15 residues. Germline CDR1 and CDR2: MNHGY and SAAAGT. The CDR3 sequence is CASTNARDGHYEQYF. The CDR3 DNA reads TGTGCCAGCACCAACGCCAGGGACGGGCATTACGAGCAGTACTTC.

The J gene is TRBJ1-1, the V gene TRBV10-2; TRBD1 is a possible D gene (6 bases). The length of the CDR3 is 14 residues. Per germline, CDR1 WSHSY and CDR2 SAAADI. V dropped 9 bases and J dropped 1 base, with 15 bases sitting between them. CDR3 coding DNA: TGCGCCAGTTCGGAGGGGGGGACGAACACTGAAGCTTTCTTT. Protein product: CASSEGGTNTEAFF.

The rearrangement joins TRBV15 to TRBJ2-7; D possibly matches TRBD1 or TRBD2 (5 bases each). The germline V gene has CDR1 LNHNV and CDR2 YYDKDF (reference sequence). V gave up 1 base and J gave up 8 bases, with 18 bases separating them. The CDR3 has 15 amino acids. The DNA of the CDR3 is TGTGCCACCAGCAGAGTACGGACGGCCTGGGGGAAGCAGTACTTC. Residues: CATSRVRTAWGKQYF.

The CDR3 protein is CSVVSANYGYTF. The CDR3 DNA follows: TGCAGCGTTGTTTCGGCTAACTATGGCTACACCTTC. V is TRBV29-1 and J is TRBJ1-2; no definite D call. V was shortened by 4 bases and J by 0 bases, with 6 bases between the two germline ends. CDR3 length: 12 residues. Germline-derived CDR1 and CDR2 are SQVTM and ANQGSEA.

The chain joins TRBV11-3 to TRBJ2-2; D may be TRBD2 (6 bases). There are 16 residues in the CDR3. CDR1 and CDR2 (germline): SGHNT, YENEEA. V lost 2 bases and J lost 6, with 16 bases in between. CDR3 coding DNA: TGTGCCAGCAGCTTAAGGGACTCCCTAATTCCCGGGGAGCTGTTTTTT. Residues: CASSLRDSLIPGELFF.

The chain employs TRBV7-5 and TRBJ1-4; the tabulated D call, TRBD1, remains unverified against the DNA. TRBV7-5 is designated a pseudogene. The CDR3 loop spans 15 amino acids. CDR3 sequence: CASSRQVSTNEKLFF. The CDR3 DNA is TGTGCCAGCAGCCGACAGGTTTCAACTAATGAAAAACTGTTTTTT.

V is TRBV6-8 and J is TRBJ2-1, with TRBD1 matching over 11 bases. Germline assignment: CDR1 MNHGY and CDR2 SAAAGT. CDR3 length: 13 residues. The CDR3 nucleotides read TGTGCGGCGGACAGGGGGCGTAAGGATGAGCAGTTCTTC. It translates to CAADRGRKDEQFF.

This chain joins TRBV6-8 and TRBJ1-1; perhaps TRBD1 as D (6 bases). V lost 6 bases to trimming and J lost 4 bases, with 15 bases between them. In germline, CDR1 is MNHGY, CDR2 SAAAGT. This CDR3 comprises 14 residues. CDR3 nucleotides: TGTGCCAGCAGAACGCGGGGGCTCGGCACTGAAGCTTTCTTT. Protein: CASRTRGLGTEAFF.